The sequence of this T cell receptor (beta chain) was determined in a study of blood T cell repertoires in COVID-19. Unmatched junction bases numbered 10, after V lost 5 bases and J lost 7 bases. Germline CDR1 SGHTA, CDR2 FQGTGA. This CDR3 contains 16 residues. Profiling relied on immunoSEQ multiplex PCR, and the TCRdb table lists in-frame clones only, not all of them. Of some 110,000 clones listed, about 84% are singletons. This clone was picked up one time. The sequenced sample consisted of peripheral blood. The rearrangement links TRBV7-3 to TRBJ2-1; TRBD2 aligns across 11 bases. The sequence came from a human donor in a cohort sampled during active COVID-19. CDR3 sequence: CASSAPLAGDVNEQFF. In DNA form, the CDR3 reads TGTGCCAGCAGCGCCCCACTAGCGGGAGATGTGAATGAGCAGTTCTTC.